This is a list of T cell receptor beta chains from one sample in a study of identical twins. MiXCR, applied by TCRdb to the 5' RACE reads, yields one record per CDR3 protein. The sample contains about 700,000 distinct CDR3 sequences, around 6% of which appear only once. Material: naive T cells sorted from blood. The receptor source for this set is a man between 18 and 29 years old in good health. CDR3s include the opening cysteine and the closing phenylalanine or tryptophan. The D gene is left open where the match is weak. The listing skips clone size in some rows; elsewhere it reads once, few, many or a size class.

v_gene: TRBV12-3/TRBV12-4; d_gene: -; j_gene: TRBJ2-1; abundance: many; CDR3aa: CAVAQGGVNEQFF; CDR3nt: TGTGCCGTGGCACAGGGAGGGGTCAATGAGCAGTTCTTC
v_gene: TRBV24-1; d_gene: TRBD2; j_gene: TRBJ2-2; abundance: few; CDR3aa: CATSDLSSGSLSGELFF; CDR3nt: TGTGCCACCAGTGATTTGAGTAGCGGGAGTCTTAGCGGGGAGCTGTTTTTT
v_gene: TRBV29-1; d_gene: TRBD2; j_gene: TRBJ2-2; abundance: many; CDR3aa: CSVQIAGNGPTGELFF; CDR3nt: TGCAGCGTCCAAATAGCGGGAAACGGTCCCACCGGGGAGCTGTTTTTT
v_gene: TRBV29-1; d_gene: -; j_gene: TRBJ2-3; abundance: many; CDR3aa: CSVGANYDTDTQYF; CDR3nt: TGCAGCGTTGGCGCGAACTACGACACAGATACGCAGTATTTT
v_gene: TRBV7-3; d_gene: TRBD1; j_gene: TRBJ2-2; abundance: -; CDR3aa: CASSPTGGSHTGELFF; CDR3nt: TGTGCCAGCAGCCCCACAGGGGGCAGTCACACCGGGGAGCTGTTTTTT
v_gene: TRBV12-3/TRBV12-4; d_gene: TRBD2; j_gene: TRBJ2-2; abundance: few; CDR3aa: CASSLSGSVGTGELFF; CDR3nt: TGTGCCAGCAGTTTGAGCGGGAGTGTCGGCACCGGGGAGCTGTTTTTT
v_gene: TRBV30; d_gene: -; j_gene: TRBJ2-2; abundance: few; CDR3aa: CAWSLGPNTGELFF; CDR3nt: TGTGCCTGGAGTCTGGGGCCGAACACCGGGGAGCTGTTTTTT
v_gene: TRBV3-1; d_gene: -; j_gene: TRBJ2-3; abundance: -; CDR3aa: CASSLLPRDTQYF; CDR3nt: TGTGCCAGCAGCTTACTCCCGCGGGATACGCAGTATTTT
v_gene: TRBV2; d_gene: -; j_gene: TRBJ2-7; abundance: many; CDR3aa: CASSETLTDGSYEQYF; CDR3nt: TGTGCCAGCAGTGAAACCCTTACGGACGGTTCCTACGAGCAGTACTTC
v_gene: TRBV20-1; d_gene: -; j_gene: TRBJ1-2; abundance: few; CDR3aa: CSARESSYGYTF; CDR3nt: TGCAGTGCTAGAGAGAGCAGCTATGGCTACACCTTC
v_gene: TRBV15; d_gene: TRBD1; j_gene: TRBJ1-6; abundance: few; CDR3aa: CATSREFWDRSSNSPLHF; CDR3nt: TGTGCCACCAGCAGAGAGTTTTGGGACAGGTCTTCCAATTCACCCCTCCACTTT
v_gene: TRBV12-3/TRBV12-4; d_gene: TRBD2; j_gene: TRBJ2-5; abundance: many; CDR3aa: CASSPLAGGPWAQYF; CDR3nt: TGTGCCAGCAGTCCCCTAGCGGGAGGGCCTTGGGCCCAGTACTTC
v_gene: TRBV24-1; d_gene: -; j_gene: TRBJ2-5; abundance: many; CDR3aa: CATSLGETQYF; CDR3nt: TGTGCCACCAGTCTGGGGGAGACCCAGTACTTC
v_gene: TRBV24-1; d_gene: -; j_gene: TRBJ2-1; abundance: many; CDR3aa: CATSDLLGEQFF; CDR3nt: TGTGCCACCAGTGATTTGCTGGGAGAGCAGTTCTTC
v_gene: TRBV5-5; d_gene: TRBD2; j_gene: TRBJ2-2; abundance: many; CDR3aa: CASSRTSGGMNTGELFF; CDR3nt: TGTGCCAGCAGCAGGACTAGCGGGGGAATGAACACCGGGGAGCTGTTTTTT
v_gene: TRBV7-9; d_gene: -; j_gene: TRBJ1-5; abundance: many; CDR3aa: CASSRENQPQHF; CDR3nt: TGTGCCAGCAGCAGGGAGAATCAGCCCCAGCATTTT
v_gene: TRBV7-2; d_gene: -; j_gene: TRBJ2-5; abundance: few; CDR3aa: CASTPGGLKETQYF; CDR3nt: TGTGCCAGCACCCCTGGGGGCTTAAAAGAGACCCAGTACTTC
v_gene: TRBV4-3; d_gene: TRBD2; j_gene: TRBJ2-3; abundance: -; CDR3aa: CASTQGPGGSLMYF; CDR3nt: TGCGCCAGCACCCAAGGTCCGGGCGGGAGTCTTATGTATTTT
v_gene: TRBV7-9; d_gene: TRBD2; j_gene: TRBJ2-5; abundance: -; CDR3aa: CASSSVAGGPWGAQYF; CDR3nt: TGTGCCAGCAGCTCCGTTGCGGGAGGGCCTTGGGGGGCCCAGTACTTC
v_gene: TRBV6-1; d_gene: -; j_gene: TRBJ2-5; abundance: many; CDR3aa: CASSRTPQETQYF; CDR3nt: TGTGCCAGCAGCCGAACCCCCCAAGAGACCCAGTACTTC
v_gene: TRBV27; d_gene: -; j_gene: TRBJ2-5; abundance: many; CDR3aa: CASSGPQETQYF; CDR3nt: TGTGCCAGCAGCGGACCCCAAGAGACCCAGTACTTC
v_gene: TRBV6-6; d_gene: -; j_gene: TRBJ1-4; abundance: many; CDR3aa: CASSYGEGELFF; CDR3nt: TGTGCCAGCAGCTACGGGGAGGGGGAACTGTTTTTT
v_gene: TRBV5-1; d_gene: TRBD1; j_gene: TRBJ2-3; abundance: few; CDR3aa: CASSLATGRGPYTDTQYF; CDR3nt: TGCGCCAGCAGCTTGGCCACTGGAAGGGGGCCTTACACAGATACGCAGTATTTT
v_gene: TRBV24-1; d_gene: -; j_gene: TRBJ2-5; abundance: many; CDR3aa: CATMLTGAPQETQYF; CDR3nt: TGTGCCACCATGTTGACCGGGGCCCCACAAGAGACCCAGTACTTC
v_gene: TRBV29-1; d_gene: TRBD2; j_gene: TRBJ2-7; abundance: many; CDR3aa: CSVLLADRYHEQYF; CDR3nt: TGCAGCGTTTTACTAGCGGATAGATACCACGAGCAGTACTTC
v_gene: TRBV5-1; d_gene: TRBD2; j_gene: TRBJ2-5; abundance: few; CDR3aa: CASSWAAGVVETQYF; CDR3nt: TGCGCCAGCAGCTGGGCGGCGGGAGTGGTAGAGACCCAGTACTTC
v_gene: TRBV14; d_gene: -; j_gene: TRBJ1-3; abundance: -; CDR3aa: CASSQQLGGNTIYF; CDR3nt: TGTGCCAGCAGCCAACAATTAGGGGGAAACACCATATATTTT
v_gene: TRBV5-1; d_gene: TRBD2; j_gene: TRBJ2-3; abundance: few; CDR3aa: CASTRLAGGRVGLDTQYF; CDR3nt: TGCGCCAGCACCCGACTAGCGGGAGGGCGAGTGGGTTTGGATACGCAGTATTTT
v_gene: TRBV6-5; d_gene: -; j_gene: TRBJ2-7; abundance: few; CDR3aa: CASSYVWGEQYF; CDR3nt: TGTGCCAGCAGTTACGTTTGGGGCGAGCAGTACTTC
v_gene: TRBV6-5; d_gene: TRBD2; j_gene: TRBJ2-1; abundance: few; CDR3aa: CASSSRALAGTNEQFF; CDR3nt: TGTGCCAGCAGTTCTAGGGCGCTAGCGGGAACCAATGAGCAGTTCTTC
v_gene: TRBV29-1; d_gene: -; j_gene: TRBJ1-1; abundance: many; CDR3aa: CSAAGRVKTEAFF; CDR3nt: TGCAGCGCCGCAGGCAGGGTAAAAACTGAAGCTTTCTTT
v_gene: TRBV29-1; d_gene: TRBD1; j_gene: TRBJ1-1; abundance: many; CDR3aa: CSSRTGPSTEAFF; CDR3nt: TGCAGCTCCAGGACAGGGCCGAGCACTGAAGCTTTCTTT
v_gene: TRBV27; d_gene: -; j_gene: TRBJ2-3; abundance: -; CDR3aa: CASSSALLGDTQYF; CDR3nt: TGTGCCAGCTCTAGCGCTCTTCTTGGAGATACGCAGTATTTT
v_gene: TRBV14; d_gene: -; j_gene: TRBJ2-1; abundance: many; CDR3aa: CASSQDLVGPPPFF; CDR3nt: TGTGCCAGCAGCCAAGATCTAGTTGGCCCTCCACCGTTCTTC
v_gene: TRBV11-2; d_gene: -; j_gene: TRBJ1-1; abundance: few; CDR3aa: CASSVQRGARTEAFF; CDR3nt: TGTGCCAGCAGCGTCCAGAGGGGGGCGCGAACTGAAGCTTTCTTT
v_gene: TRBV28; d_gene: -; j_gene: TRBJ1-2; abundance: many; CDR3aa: CASLEAGNYGYTF; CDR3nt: TGTGCCAGCCTTGAGGCAGGCAACTATGGCTACACCTTC
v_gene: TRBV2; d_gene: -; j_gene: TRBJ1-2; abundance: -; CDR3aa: CASSVSRVGYTF; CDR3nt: TGTGCCAGCAGTGTATCAAGGGTTGGCTACACCTTC
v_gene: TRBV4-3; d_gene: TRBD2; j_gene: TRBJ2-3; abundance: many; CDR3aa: CASSQDSGSSVDTQYF; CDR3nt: TGCGCCAGCAGCCAAGATAGCGGGAGTTCGGTAGATACGCAGTATTTT
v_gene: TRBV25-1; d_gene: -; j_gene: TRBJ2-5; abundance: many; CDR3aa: CASSATQETQYF; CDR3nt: TGTGCCAGCAGTGCCACCCAGGAGACCCAGTACTTC
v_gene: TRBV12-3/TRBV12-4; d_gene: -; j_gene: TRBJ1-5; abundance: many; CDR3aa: CASSSGQTSPSNQPQHF; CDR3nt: TGTGCCAGCAGTTCAGGACAGACTTCGCCAAGCAATCAGCCCCAGCATTTT
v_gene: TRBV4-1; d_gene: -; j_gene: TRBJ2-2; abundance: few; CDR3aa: CASSQANSAGTGELFF; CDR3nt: TGCGCCAGCAGCCAAGCCAACTCAGCGGGCACCGGGGAGCTGTTTTTT
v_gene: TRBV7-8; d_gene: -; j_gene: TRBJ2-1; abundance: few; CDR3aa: CASSFSGGPGEQFF; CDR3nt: TGTGCCAGCAGCTTCTCGGGCGGGCCCGGGGAGCAGTTCTTC